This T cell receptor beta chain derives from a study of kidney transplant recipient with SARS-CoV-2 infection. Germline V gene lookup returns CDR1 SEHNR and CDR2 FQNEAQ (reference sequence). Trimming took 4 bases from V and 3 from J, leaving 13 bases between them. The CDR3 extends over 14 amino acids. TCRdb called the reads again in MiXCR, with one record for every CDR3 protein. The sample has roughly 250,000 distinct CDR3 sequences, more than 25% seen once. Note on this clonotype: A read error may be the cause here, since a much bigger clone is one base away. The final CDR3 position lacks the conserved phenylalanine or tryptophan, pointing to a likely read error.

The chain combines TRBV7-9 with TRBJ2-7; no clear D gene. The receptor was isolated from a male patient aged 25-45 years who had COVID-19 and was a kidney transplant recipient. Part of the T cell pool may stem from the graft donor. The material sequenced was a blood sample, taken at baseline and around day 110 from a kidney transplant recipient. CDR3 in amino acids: CASSYPGAVYEQYL. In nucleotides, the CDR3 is TGTGCCAGCAGCTACCCAGGCGCGGTCTACGAGCAGTACCTC.